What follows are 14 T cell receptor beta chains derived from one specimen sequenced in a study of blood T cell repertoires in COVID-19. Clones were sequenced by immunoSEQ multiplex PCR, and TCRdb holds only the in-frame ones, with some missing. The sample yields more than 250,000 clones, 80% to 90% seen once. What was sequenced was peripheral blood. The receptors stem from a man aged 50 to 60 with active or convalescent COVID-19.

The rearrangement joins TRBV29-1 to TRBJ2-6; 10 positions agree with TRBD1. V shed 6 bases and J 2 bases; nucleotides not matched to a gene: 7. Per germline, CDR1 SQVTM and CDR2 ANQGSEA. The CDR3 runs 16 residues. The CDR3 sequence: CSVVPGQGTGANVLTF. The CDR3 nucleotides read TGCAGCGTCGTCCCGGGACAGGGGACTGGGGCCAACGTCCTGACTTTC.

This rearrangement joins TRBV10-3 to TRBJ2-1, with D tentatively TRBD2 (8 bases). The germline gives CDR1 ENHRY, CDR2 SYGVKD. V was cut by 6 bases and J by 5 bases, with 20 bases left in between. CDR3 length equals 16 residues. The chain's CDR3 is CAISRGVGSGNNEQFF. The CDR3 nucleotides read TGTGCCATCAGCAGGGGGGTTGGTAGCGGGAACAATGAGCAGTTCTTC.

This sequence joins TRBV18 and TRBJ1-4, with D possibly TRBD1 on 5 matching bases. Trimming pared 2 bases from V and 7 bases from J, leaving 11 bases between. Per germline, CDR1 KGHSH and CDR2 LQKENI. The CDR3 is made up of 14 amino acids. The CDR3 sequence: CASSPLGRGEKLFF. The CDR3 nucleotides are TGTGCCAGCTCACCATTGGGGCGGGGTGAAAAACTGTTTTTT.

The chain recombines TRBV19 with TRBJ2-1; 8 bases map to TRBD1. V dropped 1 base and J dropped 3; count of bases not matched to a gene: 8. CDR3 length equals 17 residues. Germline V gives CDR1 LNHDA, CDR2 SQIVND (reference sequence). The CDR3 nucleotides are TGTGCCAGTAGTATAGCGACAGGGGAAGGGGTCTACAATGAGCAGTTCTTC. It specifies CASSIATGEGVYNEQFF.

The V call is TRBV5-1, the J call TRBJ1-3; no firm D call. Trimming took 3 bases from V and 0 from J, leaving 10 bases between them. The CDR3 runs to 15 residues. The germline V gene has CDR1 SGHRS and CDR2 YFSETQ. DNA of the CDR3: TGCGCCAGCAGCTCAACGGGATTCTCTGGAAACACCATATATTTT. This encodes CASSSTGFSGNTIYF.

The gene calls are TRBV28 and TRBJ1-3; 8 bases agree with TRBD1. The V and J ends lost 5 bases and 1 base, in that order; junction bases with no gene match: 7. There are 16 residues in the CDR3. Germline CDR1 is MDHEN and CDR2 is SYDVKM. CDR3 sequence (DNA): TGTGCCAGCAGTCCGGGACAGGTCCATTCTGGAAACACCATATATTTT. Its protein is CASSPGQVHSGNTIYF.

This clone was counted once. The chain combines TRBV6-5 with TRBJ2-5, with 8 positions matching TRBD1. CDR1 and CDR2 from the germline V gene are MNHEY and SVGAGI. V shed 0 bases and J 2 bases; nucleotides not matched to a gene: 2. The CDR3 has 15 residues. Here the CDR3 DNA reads TGTGCCAGCAGTTACTCGACAGGGGAGCAAGAGACCCAGTACTTC. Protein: CASSYSTGEQETQYF.

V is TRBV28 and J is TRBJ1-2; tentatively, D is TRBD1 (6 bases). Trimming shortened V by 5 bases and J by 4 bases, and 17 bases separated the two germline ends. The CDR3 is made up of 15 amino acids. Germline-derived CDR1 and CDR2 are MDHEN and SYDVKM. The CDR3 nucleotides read TGTGCCAGCAGTCCTACCTCCCGGACAGCCTATGGCTACACCTTC. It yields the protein CASSPTSRTAYGYTF.

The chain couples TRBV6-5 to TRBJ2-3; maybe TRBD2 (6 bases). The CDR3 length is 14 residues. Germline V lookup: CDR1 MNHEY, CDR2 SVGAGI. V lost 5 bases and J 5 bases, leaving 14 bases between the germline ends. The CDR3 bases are TGTGCCAGCAGTCGGGACTTTCTCGGAGATACGCAGTATTTT. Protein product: CASSRDFLGDTQYF.

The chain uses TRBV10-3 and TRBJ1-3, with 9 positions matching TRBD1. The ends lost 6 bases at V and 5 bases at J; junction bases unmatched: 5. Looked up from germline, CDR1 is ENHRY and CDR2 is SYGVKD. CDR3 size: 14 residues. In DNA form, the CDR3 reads TGTGCCATCAGCAAGGGACAGGGCCGAAACACCATATATTTT. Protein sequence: CAISKGQGRNTIYF.

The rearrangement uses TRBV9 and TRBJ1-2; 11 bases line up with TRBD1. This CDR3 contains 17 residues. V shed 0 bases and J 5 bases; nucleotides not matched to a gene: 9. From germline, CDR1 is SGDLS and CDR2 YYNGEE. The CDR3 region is CASSVDEGTGGKYGYTF. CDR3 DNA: TGTGCCAGCAGCGTAGATGAGGGGACAGGGGGGAAGTATGGCTACACCTTC.

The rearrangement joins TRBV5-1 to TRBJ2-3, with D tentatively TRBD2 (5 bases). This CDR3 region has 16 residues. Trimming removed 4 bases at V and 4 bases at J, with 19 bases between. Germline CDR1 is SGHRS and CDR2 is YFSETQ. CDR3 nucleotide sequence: TGCGCCAGCAGCCTTGCGACCCTTGGAGGTTCAGATACGCAGTATTTT. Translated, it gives CASSLATLGGSDTQYF.

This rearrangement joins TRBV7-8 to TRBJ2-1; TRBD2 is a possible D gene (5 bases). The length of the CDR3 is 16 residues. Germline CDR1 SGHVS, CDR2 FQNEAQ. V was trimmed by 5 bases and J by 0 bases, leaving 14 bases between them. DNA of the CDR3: TGTGCCAGCAGCCCGAGAGGGTTAAGCTCCTACAATGAGCAGTTCTTC. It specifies CASSPRGLSSYNEQFF. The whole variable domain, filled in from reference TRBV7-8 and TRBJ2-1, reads GAGVSQSPRYKVAKRGQDVALRCDPISGHVSLFWYQQALGQGPEFLTYFQNEAQLDKSGLPSDRFFAERPEGSVSTLKIQRTQQEDSAVYLCASSPRGLSSYNEQFFGPGTRLTVL.

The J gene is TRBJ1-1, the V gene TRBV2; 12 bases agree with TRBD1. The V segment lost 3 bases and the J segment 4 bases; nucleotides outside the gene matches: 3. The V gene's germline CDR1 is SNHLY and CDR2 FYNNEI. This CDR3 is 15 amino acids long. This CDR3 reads CASSDGTGGVTEAFF. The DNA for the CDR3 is TGTGCCAGCAGTGATGGGACAGGGGGCGTCACTGAAGCTTTCTTT. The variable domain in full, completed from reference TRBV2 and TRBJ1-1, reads EPEVTQTPSHQVTQMGQEVILRCVPISNHLYFYWYRQILGQKVEFLVSFYNNEISEKSEIFDDQFSVERPDGSNFTLKIRSTKLEDSAMYFCASSDGTGGVTEAFFGQGTRLTVV.